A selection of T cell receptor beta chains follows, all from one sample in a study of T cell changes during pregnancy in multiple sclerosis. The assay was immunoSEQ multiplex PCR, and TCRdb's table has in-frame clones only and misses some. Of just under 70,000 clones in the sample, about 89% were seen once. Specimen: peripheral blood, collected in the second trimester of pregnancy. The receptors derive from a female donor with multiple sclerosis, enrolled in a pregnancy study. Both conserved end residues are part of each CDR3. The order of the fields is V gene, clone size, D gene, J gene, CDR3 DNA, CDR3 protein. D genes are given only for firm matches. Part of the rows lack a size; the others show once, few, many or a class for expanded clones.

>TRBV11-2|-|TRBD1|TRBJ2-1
TGTGCCAGCAGCCCTAACCCAGGGGGCACCTACAATGAGCAGTTCTTC
CASSPNPGGTYNEQFF
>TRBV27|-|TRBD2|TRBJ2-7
TGTGCCAGCAGTCCCCTCTCGGCGGGGGGGCCCCTCGAGCAGTACTTC
CASSPLSAGGPLEQYF
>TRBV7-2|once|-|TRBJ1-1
TGTGCCAGCAGCTTATGGGAGGAAGCTTTCTTT
CASSLWEEAFF
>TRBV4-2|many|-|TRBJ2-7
TGTGCCAGCAGCCAAGAACGGAGCGGACTAACCTACGAGCAGTACTTC
CASSQERSGLTYEQYF
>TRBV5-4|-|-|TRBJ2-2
TGTGCCAGCAGCTTGGGGGGGGCGGGGGACACCGGGGAGCTGTTTTTT
CASSLGGAGDTGELFF
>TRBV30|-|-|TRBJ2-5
TGTGCCTCGCCTAGCAGGGCGGGGGAGACCCAGTACTTC
CASPSRAGETQYF
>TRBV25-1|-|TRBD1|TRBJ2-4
TGTGCCAGCAGTGGGACAGGGAAGGTGAACATTCAGTACTTC
CASSGTGKVNIQYF
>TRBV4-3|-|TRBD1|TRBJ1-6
TGCGCCAGCAGCCGGAACCCCCCCGGGACAGAGTATTATAATTCACCCCTCCACTTT
CASSRNPPGTEYYNSPLHF
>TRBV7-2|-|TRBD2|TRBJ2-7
TGTGCCAGCAGCTATCCGGGACTAGGCTACGAGCAGTACTTC
CASSYPGLGYEQYF
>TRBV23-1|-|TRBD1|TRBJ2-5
TGCGCCAGCAGTCCCCCACAGGGGGAACTCCAAGAGACCCAGTACTTC
CASSPPQGELQETQYF
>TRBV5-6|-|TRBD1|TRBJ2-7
TGTGCCAGCACCCGACAGGGGGCACGCTACGAGCAGTACTTC
CASTRQGARYEQYF
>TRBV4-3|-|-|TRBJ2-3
TGCGCCAGCAGCCAGGAGGGGACTGGAAGAACCACAGATACGCAGTATTTT
CASSQEGTGRTTDTQYF
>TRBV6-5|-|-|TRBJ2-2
TGTGCCAGCCTTCCCCAGGGTTCGAACGGGGAGCTGTTTTTT
CASLPQGSNGELFF
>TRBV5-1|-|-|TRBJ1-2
TGCGCCAGCAGCTTTGGGGGCGGGAGCTATGGCTACACCTTC
CASSFGGGSYGYTF
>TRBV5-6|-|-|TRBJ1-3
TGTGCCAGCAGCTCTTTGACAGGCTTCTCTGGAAACACCATATATTTT
CASSSLTGFSGNTIYF
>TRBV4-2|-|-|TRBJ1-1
TGTGCCAGCAGGCGACAGGAGAACACTGAAGCTTTCTTT
CASRRQENTEAFF
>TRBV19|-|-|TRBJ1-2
TGTGCCAGTAGTATGAGAGGGGGCTATGGCTACACCTTC
CASSMRGGYGYTF
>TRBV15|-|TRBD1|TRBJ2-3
TGTGCCACCAGACGGACAGGAGGTAGAGATACGCAGTATTTT
CATRRTGGRDTQYF
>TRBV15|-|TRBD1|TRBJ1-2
TGTGCCACCAGCAGACCCAGACAGGGGGCGGGTGGCTACACCTTC
CATSRPRQGAGGYTF
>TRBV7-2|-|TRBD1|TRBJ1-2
TGTGCCAGCACGACCGGGACAGATGGCTACACCTTC
CASTTGTDGYTF
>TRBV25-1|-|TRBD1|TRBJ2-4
TGTGCCAGCAGTGAGGAAGCCAGGGGGAACATTCAGTACTTC
CASSEEARGNIQYF
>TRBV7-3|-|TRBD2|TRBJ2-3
TGTGCCAGCAGCCCAACTAGCGGGGGGAGCACAGATACGCAGTATTTT
CASSPTSGGSTDTQYF
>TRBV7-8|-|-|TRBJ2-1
TGTGCCAGCAGCTCCACTTGGCCTCGGGGCAATGAGCAGTTCTTC
CASSSTWPRGNEQFF
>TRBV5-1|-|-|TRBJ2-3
TGCGCCAGCAGCTTGTTCGGGGACAAAACAGATACGCAGTATTTT
CASSLFGDKTDTQYF
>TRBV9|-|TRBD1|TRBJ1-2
TGTGCCAGCAGCTTTACAGGGGTGAACTATGGCTACACCTTC
CASSFTGVNYGYTF
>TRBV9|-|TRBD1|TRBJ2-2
TGTGCCAGCCGACAGGGGGGCCTGTTCGGGGAGCTGTTTTTT
CASRQGGLFGELFF
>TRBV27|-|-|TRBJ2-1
TGTGCCAGCACCCAGGACTTTAGCTCCTACAATGAGCAGTTCTTC
CASTQDFSSYNEQFF
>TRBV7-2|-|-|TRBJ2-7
TGTGCCAGCAGCTCATGGAGGGAGTCCGGGGGGCTCGTTTACGAGCAGTACTTC
CASSSWRESGGLVYEQYF
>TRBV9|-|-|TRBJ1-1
TGTGCCAGCAGCCCCCAAGGACTGGGAAACACTGAAGCTTTCTTT
CASSPQGLGNTEAFF
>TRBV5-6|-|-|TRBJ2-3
TGTGCCAGCAGCTTTCTCGGGACAAGAAGCACAGATACGCAGTATTTT
CASSFLGTRSTDTQYF
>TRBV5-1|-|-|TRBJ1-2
TGCGCCAGCAGCTTGACTACAGGAACAGGTGGCTACACCTTC
CASSLTTGTGGYTF
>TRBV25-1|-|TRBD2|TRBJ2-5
TGTGCCAGCAGTAGACGGACTAGCGGGGGGACGGAGACCCAGTACTTC
CASSRRTSGGTETQYF
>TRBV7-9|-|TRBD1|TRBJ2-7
TGTGCCAGCAGCTCTCCTCCGGGACAGGGGGATTACGAGCAGTACTTC
CASSSPPGQGDYEQYF
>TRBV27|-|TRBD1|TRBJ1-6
TGTGCCAGCAACCCCGGGACAGGGGTTAATTCACCCCTCCACTTT
CASNPGTGVNSPLHF
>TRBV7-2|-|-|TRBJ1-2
TGTGCCAGCAGCTACGGTGATAACTATGGCTACACCTTC
CASSYGDNYGYTF
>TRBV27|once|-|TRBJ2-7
TGTGCCAGCAGTTTCGGCAGGGTCGGAGCCTACGAGCAGTACTTC
CASSFGRVGAYEQYF
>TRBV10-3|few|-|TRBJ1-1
TGTGCCATCAGTGAGTCGACAGGTAACACTGAAGCTTTCTTT
CAISESTGNTEAFF
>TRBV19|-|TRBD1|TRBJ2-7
TGTGCCAGTAGTATAGAGCCGGACAGGGGTTACGAGCAGTACTTC
CASSIEPDRGYEQYF
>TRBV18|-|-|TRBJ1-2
TGTGCCAGCTCACCACCGTGGCAGAACTATGGCTACACCTTC
CASSPPWQNYGYTF
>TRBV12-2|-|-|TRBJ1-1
TGTGCAAGTCGCTTAGTAGACAGGGGTAGCACTGAAGCTTTCTTT
CASRLVDRGSTEAFF
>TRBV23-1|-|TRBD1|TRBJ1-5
TGCGCCAGCAGTCGGGACCCCCGGGACAGACTTAGCAATCAGCCCCAGCATTTT
CASSRDPRDRLSNQPQHF
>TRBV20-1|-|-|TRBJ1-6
TGCAGTGCTAGAGCAGGACCCCTCCACTTT
CSARAGPLHF
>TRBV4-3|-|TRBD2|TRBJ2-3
TGCGCCAGCAGCCAATTTATAGCGGGGGGAACAGATACGCAGTATTTT
CASSQFIAGGTDTQYF
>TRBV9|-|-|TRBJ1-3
TGTGCCAGCAGCGTAGGGTTGTCCGGGAACACCATATATTTT
CASSVGLSGNTIYF
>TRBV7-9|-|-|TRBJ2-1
TGTGCCAGCAGCTTAGCGACTAGACTAGAGGCTGAGCAGTTCTTC
CASSLATRLEAEQFF
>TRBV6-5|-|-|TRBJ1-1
TGTGCCAGCAGTGGCGGGACTGAAGCTTTCTTT
CASSGGTEAFF
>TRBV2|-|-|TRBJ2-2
TGTGCCAGCAGTGAAGGTCAGGGAACACCCGGGGAGCTGTTTTTT
CASSEGQGTPGELFF
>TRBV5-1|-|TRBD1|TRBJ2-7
TGCGCCAGCAGAAGTGAGGCGACAGGGTGGTATCCCTCCTCCTACGAGCAGTACTTC
CASRSEATGWYPSSYEQYF
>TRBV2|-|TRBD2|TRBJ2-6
TGTGCCAGCAGTGAACTAGCGGCCGGGCGGGGGGCCAACGTCCTGACTTTC
CASSELAAGRGANVLTF
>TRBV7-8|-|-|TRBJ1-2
TGTGCCAGCAGCGAGCGTCAATTCATCCTTGACTATGGCTACACCTTC
CASSERQFILDYGYTF